The T cell receptor (beta chain) under discussion was sequenced for a study of blood T cell repertoires in COVID-19. Turning to the study itself: COVID-19 samples, acute and convalescent, were from the United States, Italy and Spain. From T cells, B-cell-depleted T cells, or PBMCs came the material, which was cDNA or gDNA.

The V end lost 0 bases, the J end lost 7 bases, and 13 bases lay between the germline ends. The germline CDR1 and CDR2 sequences are SGHDT and YYEEEE. The CDR3 has 14 residues. The authors' processing: Nucleated cell counts were estimated from reference gene primer amplification. Here immunoSEQ multiplex PCR was the method, and the copy in TCRdb shows in-frame clones only, minus some. V, J and clone size are those of that table, while D and trimming were read from the DNA. The table lists around 500,000 clones, 88% of them singletons, with approximately 1.8% in the top ten. Participants' own reports of clinical history determined their cohort assignment.

The V call is TRBV5-6, the J call TRBJ1-2; D is unresolved. This receptor was taken from a woman in her 40s who had recovered from COVID-19. The specimen sequenced was PBMCs or T cells enriched from blood (not recorded which). In nucleotides, the CDR3 is TGTGCCAGCAGCTTGGATGGGAGGGATTCTGGCTACACCTTC. Residues: CASSLDGRDSGYTF.